This record covers a single T cell receptor beta chain. Its antigen is as yet unknown. This record belongs to a study of graft-versus-host responses after intestinal transplantation. Data came from immunoSEQ multiplex PCR; TCRdb stores just in-frame clones and leaves some out. The sample gives 90,000 to 120,000 clones, approximately 88% of which show up once; less than 0.85% is in the top ten. V lost 6 bases, J lost 6 bases, and 14 bases stayed unmatched. The CDR3 is made up of 16 amino acids. Germline V gives CDR1 MDHEN, CDR2 SYDVKM. The receptor was derived from a human donor who was the organ donor for an intestinal transplant. The sample in question was unstimulated CD4+ T cells sorted from spleen or lymph node cells, obtained before transplant. The chain couples TRBV28 to TRBJ2-7; 10 positions match TRBD2. The CDR3 coding sequence is TGTGCCAGCAGGAGACCTCTAGCGGGAGCAGTTCGCGAGCAGTACTTC. It encodes CASRRPLAGAVREQYF.